These T cell receptor beta chains were read from a single sample in a study of regulatory T cells in long-lasting Graves disease. TCRdb recomputed calls from the multiplex PCR reads with MiXCR, one row per CDR3 protein. This table holds hundreds of thousands of distinct CDR3 sequences, about 18% found once. Material: peripheral blood mononuclear cells (PBMCs), obtained when the disease was refractory, from a patient treated with antithyroid drugs. The receptors shown here come from a female donor with Graves disease. Both conserved end residues are part of each CDR3. D genes are given only for firm matches. Size is omitted from some rows. Given values are once, few, many or a class for expanded clones.

D gene: -
J gene: TRBJ2-5
V gene: TRBV19
clone size: many
CDR3 DNA: TGTGCCAGTAGTCCTCGGGGGGCTGAAGAGACCCAGTACTTC
CDR3 protein: CASSPRGAEETQYF

D gene: TRBD2
J gene: TRBJ2-1
V gene: TRBV6-1
clone size: -
CDR3 DNA: TGTGCCAGCAGTCATAGCGGGAGGGCCTATGATGAGCAGTTCTTC
CDR3 protein: CASSHSGRAYDEQFF

D gene: -
J gene: TRBJ2-7
V gene: TRBV13
clone size: -
CDR3 DNA: TGTGCCAGCAGCTTGGGAGCCAGCTCCTACGAGCAGTACTTC
CDR3 protein: CASSLGASSYEQYF

D gene: TRBD1
J gene: TRBJ2-2
V gene: TRBV7-2
clone size: few
CDR3 DNA: TGTGCCAGCAGCCAGACCTGGAGGGACAGGGCTACCATTACCACCGGGGAGCTGTTTTTT
CDR3 protein: CASSQTWRDRATITTGELFF

D gene: -
J gene: TRBJ2-5
V gene: TRBV27
clone size: -
CDR3 DNA: TGTGCCAGCAGTCCCGACAGGCCAGGGGAGACCCAGTACTTC
CDR3 protein: CASSPDRPGETQYF

D gene: TRBD1
J gene: TRBJ2-3
V gene: TRBV5-1
clone size: -
CDR3 DNA: TGCGCCAGCAGCCCCGGACAGGATAGCACAGATACGCAGTATTTT
CDR3 protein: CASSPGQDSTDTQYF

D gene: -
J gene: TRBJ2-7
V gene: TRBV12-3/TRBV12-4
clone size: few
CDR3 DNA: TGTGCCAGCAGCCCTCCGGGGCCCTCCTACGAGCAGTACTTC
CDR3 protein: CASSPPGPSYEQYF

D gene: TRBD2
J gene: TRBJ2-7
V gene: TRBV28
clone size: -
CDR3 DNA: TGTGCCAGCAGACCCGGACTAGCGGGAGGCTACGAGCAGTACTTC
CDR3 protein: CASRPGLAGGYEQYF

D gene: -
J gene: TRBJ1-2
V gene: TRBV20-1
clone size: few
CDR3 DNA: TGCAGTGCCATGTACACCTCCGGAGGCTACACCTTC
CDR3 protein: CSAMYTSGGYTF

D gene: -
J gene: TRBJ1-1
V gene: TRBV7-9
clone size: -
CDR3 DNA: TGTGCCAGCAGCCCCAACCTCAGGGGCCCCCTACCGAACACTGAAGCTTTCTTT
CDR3 protein: CASSPNLRGPLPNTEAFF

D gene: TRBD1
J gene: TRBJ2-7
V gene: TRBV20-1
clone size: few
CDR3 DNA: TGCAGTGCTAGATCCGGGACAGGAGCCTACGAGCAGTACTTC
CDR3 protein: CSARSGTGAYEQYF

D gene: -
J gene: TRBJ2-2
V gene: TRBV4-1
clone size: -
CDR3 DNA: TGCGCCAGCAGCGGGAAGGGGACATCAGCCGGGGAGCTGTTTTTT
CDR3 protein: CASSGKGTSAGELFF

D gene: -
J gene: TRBJ2-1
V gene: TRBV24-1
clone size: -
CDR3 DNA: TGTGCCACCAGTGGCCAGTCCCTGTACAATGAGCAGTTCTTC
CDR3 protein: CATSGQSLYNEQFF

D gene: -
J gene: TRBJ1-1
V gene: TRBV10-3
clone size: -
CDR3 DNA: TGTGCCATCAGTGACGGCAGAAGGACTGAAGCTTTCTTT
CDR3 protein: CAISDGRRTEAFF

D gene: TRBD2
J gene: TRBJ2-2
V gene: TRBV30
clone size: -
CDR3 DNA: TGTGCCTGGGCCCACCCGGGTAGCGGGAGAGGGAACACCGGGGAGCTGTTTTTT
CDR3 protein: CAWAHPGSGRGNTGELFF

D gene: -
J gene: TRBJ2-5
V gene: TRBV9
clone size: -
CDR3 DNA: TGTGCCAGCAGCGTAGCAGGTCACCAAGAGACCCAGTACTTC
CDR3 protein: CASSVAGHQETQYF

D gene: TRBD1
J gene: TRBJ2-5
V gene: TRBV7-9
clone size: few
CDR3 DNA: TGTGCCAGCAGCTTAGCCCCTACCAGGGGGCAAGAGACCCAGTACTTC
CDR3 protein: CASSLAPTRGQETQYF

D gene: -
J gene: TRBJ2-3
V gene: TRBV7-8
clone size: -
CDR3 DNA: TGTGCCAGCAGCTTAGGCCAGCAGATAGATACGCAGTATTTT
CDR3 protein: CASSLGQQIDTQYF

D gene: -
J gene: TRBJ2-7
V gene: TRBV20-1
clone size: many
CDR3 DNA: TGCAGTGCTAGAGATCTAGGGACCTACGAGCAGTACTTC
CDR3 protein: CSARDLGTYEQYF

D gene: TRBD1
J gene: TRBJ2-2
V gene: TRBV6-1
clone size: -
CDR3 DNA: TGTGCCAGCAGGTTCAACAGGGGTGCCGGGGAGCTGTTTTTT
CDR3 protein: CASRFNRGAGELFF

D gene: -
J gene: TRBJ2-5
V gene: TRBV24-1
clone size: many
CDR3 DNA: TGTGCCACCAGTGATTTGGTGGAATCCGGAGAGACCCAGTACTTC
CDR3 protein: CATSDLVESGETQYF

D gene: -
J gene: TRBJ2-3
V gene: TRBV28
clone size: few
CDR3 DNA: TGTGCCAGCAGTCCGGACACAGATACGCAGTATTTT
CDR3 protein: CASSPDTDTQYF

D gene: -
J gene: TRBJ1-5
V gene: TRBV28
clone size: many
CDR3 DNA: TGTGCCAGCAAACTACAGGGCTTGATTCATCAGCCCCAGCATTTT
CDR3 protein: CASKLQGLIHQPQHF

D gene: -
J gene: TRBJ1-2
V gene: TRBV19
clone size: -
CDR3 DNA: TGTGCCAGTAGTATTTACCAACAGGGAAAACTTAACTATGGCTACACCTTC
CDR3 protein: CASSIYQQGKLNYGYTF

D gene: TRBD1
J gene: TRBJ1-5
V gene: TRBV20-1
clone size: many
CDR3 DNA: TGCAGTGCTTCCGGGACAGGGGTCAGCAATCAGCCCCAGCATTTT
CDR3 protein: CSASGTGVSNQPQHF

D gene: -
J gene: TRBJ2-7
V gene: TRBV6-1
clone size: -
CDR3 DNA: TGTGCCAGCATGAAGTACCACGAGCAGTACTTC
CDR3 protein: CASMKYHEQYF

D gene: -
J gene: TRBJ2-3
V gene: TRBV18
clone size: -
CDR3 DNA: TGTGCCAGCTCACCACCGGGGGCAGATACGCAGTATTTT
CDR3 protein: CASSPPGADTQYF

D gene: TRBD2
J gene: TRBJ2-4
V gene: TRBV20-1
clone size: -
CDR3 DNA: TGCAGTGCTCCCCTAGCGGGAGAAGGCATTCAGTACTTC
CDR3 protein: CSAPLAGEGIQYF

D gene: TRBD1
J gene: TRBJ2-7
V gene: TRBV19
clone size: -
CDR3 DNA: TGTGCCAGTAGTGGCCGGACAGGTGCTAAGGACGAGCAGTACTTC
CDR3 protein: CASSGRTGAKDEQYF

D gene: -
J gene: TRBJ1-5
V gene: TRBV5-1
clone size: -
CDR3 DNA: TGCGCCAGCAGCTTGGGGCAGGGATTTGCGGGGGCTAGCAATCAGCCCCAGCATTTT
CDR3 protein: CASSLGQGFAGASNQPQHF

D gene: TRBD2
J gene: TRBJ2-5
V gene: TRBV19
clone size: many
CDR3 DNA: TGTGCCAGCACGCCACAAAGCGGGAGGGCCGGCGAGACCCAGTACTTC
CDR3 protein: CASTPQSGRAGETQYF

D gene: -
J gene: TRBJ2-5
V gene: TRBV20-1
clone size: many
CDR3 DNA: TGCAGTGCTAGAGCGGGACTTCACCAAGAGACCCAGTACTTC
CDR3 protein: CSARAGLHQETQYF

D gene: -
J gene: TRBJ1-1
V gene: TRBV6-1
clone size: many
CDR3 DNA: TGTGCCAGCAGCAACAGGGACACTGAAGCTTTCTTT
CDR3 protein: CASSNRDTEAFF

D gene: -
J gene: TRBJ1-5
V gene: TRBV6-5
clone size: many
CDR3 DNA: TGTGCCAGCAGTTACGGTCCACAGGGTGGGATGGGCAATCAGCCCCAGCATTTT
CDR3 protein: CASSYGPQGGMGNQPQHF

D gene: -
J gene: TRBJ2-3
V gene: TRBV5-1
clone size: -
CDR3 DNA: TGCGCCAGCAGCCCCTTAGATCCCACAGATACGCAGTATTTT
CDR3 protein: CASSPLDPTDTQYF

D gene: TRBD2
J gene: TRBJ2-1
V gene: TRBV12-3/TRBV12-4
clone size: few
CDR3 DNA: TGTGCCAGCAGTTTATTTTTGGTGACTAGCGGGAGAACCGATGAGCAGTTCTTC
CDR3 protein: CASSLFLVTSGRTDEQFF

D gene: -
J gene: TRBJ2-7
V gene: TRBV27
clone size: -
CDR3 DNA: TGTGCCAGCAGTTCTCCCGACAGGTACTCCTACGAGCAGTACTTC
CDR3 protein: CASSSPDRYSYEQYF

D gene: -
J gene: TRBJ2-1
V gene: TRBV2
clone size: -
CDR3 DNA: TGTGCCAGCAGCGCGCTTGACCAAGAGCAGTTCTTC
CDR3 protein: CASSALDQEQFF

D gene: TRBD1
J gene: TRBJ2-7
V gene: TRBV20-1
clone size: many
CDR3 DNA: TGCAGTGCAACCGGACAGGATGGCCACTACGAGCAGTACTTC
CDR3 protein: CSATGQDGHYEQYF

D gene: TRBD1
J gene: TRBJ1-2
V gene: TRBV2
clone size: many
CDR3 DNA: TGTGCCAGCAGGGAGGACAGGGAGATCTATGGCTACACCTTC
CDR3 protein: CASREDREIYGYTF

D gene: -
J gene: TRBJ1-2
V gene: TRBV13
clone size: -
CDR3 DNA: TGTGCCAGCAGCTTTGGGATCCTCTATGGCTACACCTTC
CDR3 protein: CASSFGILYGYTF

D gene: -
J gene: TRBJ2-1
V gene: TRBV6-2/TRBV6-3
clone size: -
CDR3 DNA: TGTGCCAGCAGTGAAGGCTACAATGAGCAGTTCTTC
CDR3 protein: CASSEGYNEQFF

D gene: -
J gene: TRBJ1-3
V gene: TRBV11-2
clone size: many
CDR3 DNA: TGTGCCAGCAGTTTGGACAGCCTGGTGAACACCATATATTTT
CDR3 protein: CASSLDSLVNTIYF

D gene: -
J gene: TRBJ1-4
V gene: TRBV5-1
clone size: many
CDR3 DNA: TGCGCCAGCAGCTTGCGGCCAGCACAAGAAAAACTGTTTTTT
CDR3 protein: CASSLRPAQEKLFF

D gene: TRBD1
J gene: TRBJ1-4
V gene: TRBV6-1
clone size: many
CDR3 DNA: TGTGCCACCTTCGACAGGGGAGGTAATGAAAAACTGTTTTTT
CDR3 protein: CATFDRGGNEKLFF

D gene: -
J gene: TRBJ1-5
V gene: TRBV15
clone size: many
CDR3 DNA: TGTGCCACCAGCAGAAAAACCAATCAGCCCCAGCATTTT
CDR3 protein: CATSRKTNQPQHF

D gene: -
J gene: TRBJ2-7
V gene: TRBV6-5
clone size: -
CDR3 DNA: TGTGCCAGCAGTTACTCGGGAGTTAAGGGGCGAAAGGACTACGAGCAGTACTTC
CDR3 protein: CASSYSGVKGRKDYEQYF

D gene: -
J gene: TRBJ1-5
V gene: TRBV10-3
clone size: -
CDR3 DNA: TGTGCCATCAGTGACCAGGGGCAGGGGAATCAGCCCCAGCATTTT
CDR3 protein: CAISDQGQGNQPQHF

D gene: -
J gene: TRBJ1-2
V gene: TRBV4-1
clone size: few
CDR3 DNA: TGCGCCAGCAGCCACGAGGATTATGGCTACACCTTC
CDR3 protein: CASSHEDYGYTF

D gene: -
J gene: TRBJ1-2
V gene: TRBV4-3
clone size: -
CDR3 DNA: TGCGCCAGCAGCCAAGACACCGGCAGATCCAAGCAGCGGGGCTATGGCTACACCTTC
CDR3 protein: CASSQDTGRSKQRGYGYTF

D gene: -
J gene: TRBJ1-5
V gene: TRBV6-1
clone size: many
CDR3 DNA: TGTGCCAGCAGTGAAGTTGCAGCGAATAGCAATCAGCCCCAGCATTTT
CDR3 protein: CASSEVAANSNQPQHF